This T cell receptor beta chain was profiled in a study of cytomegalovirus exposure and HLA in healthy donors. Study-level results: Later analysis revealed greater clonal expansion in HLA-associated TCR beta chains than in equally common others. TRBV6-2, TRBV6-3 and some other V segments were excluded as indistinguishable. Previously analyzed data showed that most TCR beta V segments were productive at a frequency of about 87% or about 30%.

The CDR3 sequence is 13 residues long. The V end was cut by 1 base, the J end by 5 bases, with 8 bases between. The germline CDR1 and CDR2 sequences are LGHNT and FRNRAP. Turning to this clone: Antigen unknown.

PCR amplification relied on 60 Vbeta primers (plus 13 Jbeta primers). This table comes from immunoSEQ multiplex PCR, and its TCRdb copy is limited to in-frame clones, with some not included. The data show about 130,000 clones, about 81% seen once. The origin of this receptor is a woman aged 40 to 55 in good health and CMV-seropositive. J is TRBJ1-2 and V is TRBV12-5, with D tentatively TRBD1 (5 bases). Sample: PBMCs. The DNA for the CDR3 is TGTGCTAGTGGTTTGGACCCAGGGTATGGCTACACCTTC. Translating gives CASGLDPGYGYTF.